Shown below are 30 T cell receptor beta chains from a single sample sequenced in a study of tumor and adjacent non-tumor tissue in lung cancer. The template was RNA from unsorted bulk tissue. Distant lung tissue was collected more than 3 cm away from the tumor edge. Three rounds of nested PCR, following a modified ARM-PCR protocol, produced the TCRbeta library. Via MiXCR, TCRdb re-called the multiplex PCR reads, giving one row per CDR3 protein. The repertoire holds about 100,000 distinct CDR3 sequences, with 65% as singletons. The sequenced material came from distant non-tumor lung tissue. The receptors originated from a man aged 25-45 years with non-small cell lung cancer.

With respect to this clonotype: This may be a read error, as it is one base from a much larger clone. The chain couples TRBV30 to TRBJ1-1; TRBD1 matches at 8 bases. There are 15 residues in the CDR3. From germline, CDR1 is GTSNPN and CDR2 SVGIG (reference sequence). The chain's CDR3 is CSWSVRDRGGTEAFF. For the CDR3, the DNA is TGTTCCTGGAGTGTACGTGACAGGGGAGGCACTGAAGCTTTCTTT.

Details on this clonotype: At one boundary the junction diverges from the germline segment, which might be a read error. The V call is TRBV10-2, the J call TRBJ2-3; TRBD2 matches at 8 bases. In germline, CDR1 is WSHSY, CDR2 SAAADI. The CDR3 totals 15 residues. The CDR3 bases are TGCGCAAGCAGATCGAGTCTAGCGGGTTCAGATACGCAGTATTTT. This sequence encodes CASRSSLAGSDTQYF.

About this clonotype itself: One end of the junction fails to match germline, which may point to a read error. The chain's CDR3 is CVSSRGSAGVNEKLFF. In DNA, the CDR3 is TGCGTCAGCAGCCGGGGATCTGCGGGTGTTAATGAAAAACTGTTTTTT. The chain joins TRBV4-1 to TRBJ1-4; no clear D. The CDR3 extends over 16 amino acids. Germline V lookup: CDR1 MGHRA, CDR2 YSYEKL.

Remarks on this clonotype: A read error may produce the germline difference seen at one junction end. The genes are TRBV29-1 and TRBJ1-1; 9 bases line up with TRBD1. Germline V gene sequence: CDR1 SQVTM, CDR2 ANQGSEA. The CDR3 is 14 amino acids. The CDR3 region is CSVVPGTGLAEAFF. CDR3 bases: TGCAGCGTTGTTCCGGGGACAGGGCTGGCTGAAGCCTTCTTT.

A remark on this clonotype: At one end, the junction sequence differs from germline, possibly due to a read error. CDR3 sequence reads: CCARDQREGYNEQSF. DNA of the CDR3: TGCTGTGCTAGAGATCAGCGGGAGGGATACAATGAGCAGTCCTTC. This chain links TRBV20-1 with TRBJ2-1, with 10 bases that match TRBD2. CDR1 is DFQATT and CDR2 is SNEGSKA in the germline V gene (reference sequence). This CDR3 spans 15 amino acids.

To note about this clonotype: One end of the junction is discordant with germline, which a read error may explain. This sequence joins TRBV5-4 and TRBJ2-5; weak D call: TRBD1 (5 bases). This CDR3 has 12 amino acids. Germline CDR1 SGHNT, CDR2 YYREEE (reference sequence). CDR3 in DNA: TGTGCCAGCAGACAGGTTCAAGAGACTCAGTACTTC. Residues: CASRQVQETQYF.

This chain uses TRBV20-1 with TRBJ2-7; tentatively, D is TRBD1 or TRBD2 (5 bases each). V lost 3 bases and J 2 bases, leaving 14 bases between the germline ends. From germline, CDR1 is DFQATT and CDR2 SNEGSKA (reference sequence). The CDR3 covers 14 residues. CDR3 residues: CSARGDDSAYEQYF. Written as DNA, the CDR3 is TGCAGTGCTAGGGGGGACGATTCCGCCTACGAGCAGTACTTC.

Of note for this clonotype: This may stem from a read error, because a much larger clone lies one nucleotide away. This sequence joins TRBV6-5 and TRBJ1-1; 10 bases match TRBD1. This CDR3 is built from 15 residues. J lost 0 bases, V lost 11 bases, and 9 bases had no gene match. Germline V gene lookup returns CDR1 MNHEY and CDR2 SVGAGI. The CDR3 nucleotides are TGTGCCTGCAAAGGGACAGGGGTCATGAACACTGAAGCTTTCTTT. Its protein product is CACKGTGVMNTEAFF.

On this clonotype: A read error may explain this, as a much larger clone is one base away. In this CDR3 the conserved last residue, phenylalanine or tryptophan, is missing, so a read error is likely. The CDR3 DNA sequence: TGCAGTGCTAGACCCCCGGGGGCAACTAATGAAAAACTGTTTTTA. This sequence encodes CSARPPGATNEKLFL. V usage is TRBV20-1 and J usage is TRBJ1-4; D possibly corresponds to TRBD1 (5 bases). Germline-derived CDR1 and CDR2 are DFQATT and SNEGSKA (reference sequence). V shed 2 bases and J shed 0 bases, with 10 bases lying between them. CDR3 size: 15 residues.

This rearrangement joins TRBV20-1 to TRBJ2-3, with no clear D. The better agreement between TRBJ1-5 and the DNA end casts doubt on the J call. CDR3 length: 14 residues. Germline CDR1 DFQATT, CDR2 SNEGSKA (reference sequence). CDR3 nucleotide sequence: TGCAGTGCTAACCCGGGGTTCAGCAGAGATACGCAGCATTTT. Translation: CSANPGFSRDTQHF.

This clonotype came up once. One junction end disagrees with the germline gene, perhaps due to a read error. V and J are TRBV12-3 or TRBV12-4 and TRBJ2-3, with 7 bases identical to TRBD2. The CDR3 loop spans 13 amino acids. The CDR3 region has the DNA TGTACCAGCAGTTTTGGGGAGGGTGATACGCAGTATTTT. This encodes CTSSFGEGDTQYF.

In the case of this clonotype: One end of the junction does not line up with germline, which may come from a read error. CDR3 region: CASSSTLGLGEFF. CDR3 DNA: TGCGCCAGCAGCTCCACCCTGGGACTAGGGGAGTTCTTT. The chain carries TRBV11-2 and TRBJ2-1, with 8 bases matching TRBD2. The length of the CDR3 is 13 residues. Germline V lookup: CDR1 SGHAT, CDR2 FQNNGV.

As concerns this clonotype: The junction differs from germline at one of its ends, possibly a read error. The rearrangement links TRBV6-1 to TRBJ2-7; D perhaps matches TRBD1 (5 bases). This CDR3 region has 15 residues. Per the germline V gene, CDR1 is MNHNS and CDR2 is SASEGT. CDR3 DNA sequence: TGTACCAGCAGTGAAGGGTCGGCAGGGTCCTACGAGCAATACTTC. Translating gives CTSSEGSAGSYEQYF.

Many counts were recorded for this clonotype. At one end, the junction sequence differs from germline, possibly due to a read error. The rearrangement uses TRBV11-3 and TRBJ2-1, with D uncertain. CDR3 length equals 16 residues. CDR1 is SGHNT, CDR2 YENEEA, per germline. Here the CDR3 reads CASSLVRPVSYNEQSF. The DNA for the CDR3 is TGTGCCAGCAGCTTAGTTAGGCCGGTATCCTACAATGAGCAGTCCTTC.

In the case of this clonotype: The CDR3 does not end in the conserved phenylalanine or tryptophan, so this is likely a read error. This rearrangement joins TRBV11-1 to TRBJ2-2; TRBD1 aligns across 7 bases. Germline trimming cut 5 bases from V and 5 bases from J; bases unmatched to any gene: 8. This CDR3 region has 15 residues. CDR1 and CDR2 from the germline V gene are SGHAT and FQDESV (reference sequence). CDR3: CASSQGPQGTGELFY. CDR3 in DNA: TGTGCCAGCAGCCAAGGCCCACAGGGGACCGGGGAGCTGTTTTAT.

This clonotype came up many times. V usage is TRBV6-2 or TRBV6-3 and J usage is TRBJ1-1; unclear D gene. The CDR3 extends over 13 amino acids. CDR1 and CDR2 from the germline V gene are MNHEY and SVGEGT. V shed 6 bases and J shed 3 bases, with 11 bases lying between them. The CDR3 protein is CASSYGSDTEAFF. CDR3 DNA: TGTGCCAGCAGCTACGGGTCGGACACTGAAGCTTTCTTT.

Notes on this clonotype: The junction differs from germline at one of its ends, possibly a read error. V usage is TRBV5-6 and J usage is TRBJ2-2; D is undetermined. Germline-derived CDR1 and CDR2 are SGHDT and YYEEEE. The CDR3 spans 15 residues. The chain's CDR3 is CASSISNLNTGELFF. The CDR3 region has the DNA TGTGCAAGCAGCATCTCCAATCTCAACACCGGGGAGCTGTTTTTT.

This clonotype was counted many times. The chain combines TRBV4-1 with TRBJ2-3, with TRBD1 matching 10 bases. Germline CDR1 reads MGHRA; CDR2 reads YSYEKL. Unmatched junction bases numbered 9, after V lost 4 bases and J lost 2 bases. This CDR3 is 17 amino acids long. CDR3 residues: CASSRTGTGDLTDTQYF. DNA for the CDR3: TGCGCCAGCAGCCGAACCGGGACAGGGGACCTCACAGATACGCAGTATTTT.

In its sample, this clonotype was seen many times. The rearrangement joins TRBV29-1 to TRBJ2-3; TRBD2 agrees at 11 bases. V was pared by 0 bases and J by 5 bases, with 7 bases of the junction left unmatched. Germline-derived CDR1 and CDR2 are SQVTM and ANQGSEA. This CDR3 contains 16 residues. The CDR3 reads CSVEDPASGGRDTQYF. CDR3 in DNA: TGCAGCGTTGAAGATCCGGCTAGCGGGGGGCGAGATACGCAGTATTTT.

As to this clonotype: A junction boundary mismatches the germline segment, possibly from a read error. V usage is TRBV4-3 and J usage is TRBJ1-1, with unresolved D. In germline, CDR1 is LGHNA, CDR2 YSLEER. The CDR3 runs to 12 residues. The CDR3 nucleotides read TGCGCCAACAGCCGAGATAGTAACGCGCCTTTCTTT. It specifies CANSRDSNAPFF.

A few counts support this clonotype. This may be a read error: a much more frequent sequence differs by one nucleotide. This chain links TRBV28 with TRBJ2-3; TRBD2 aligns across 7 bases. The CDR3 sequence is 13 residues long. Germline V gene data show CDR1 as MDHEN and CDR2 as SYDVKM. The CDR3 region has the DNA TGTACCAGCAGTCTCCGGGGGGCAGATACGCAGTATTTT. Encoded protein: CTSSLRGADTQYF.

As to this clonotype: One end of the junction does not line up with germline, which may come from a read error. This chain joins TRBV30 and TRBJ1-2, with D unresolved. This CDR3 has 13 residues. CDR1 is GTSNPN, CDR2 SVGIG, per germline (reference sequence). The CDR3 loop is CAWDIYFNYDYTF. DNA of the CDR3: TGTGCCTGGGACATTTACTTCAACTATGACTACACCTTC.

A few counts support this clonotype. A read error may be the cause here, since a much bigger clone is one base away. The CDR3 end shows no conserved phenylalanine or tryptophan, and so a read error is likely. The V call is TRBV20-1, the J call TRBJ2-1; D tentatively fits TRBD1 or TRBD2 (5 bases each). The V gene's germline CDR1 is DFQATT and CDR2 SNEGSKA (reference sequence). The CDR3 length is 14 residues. The ends were cut back, 6 bases at V and 3 bases at J, with 15 bases in the middle. The CDR3 DNA reads TGCAGTGCCCAGACCGGGACGGACTACAATGAGCAGTTCTTA. This encodes CSAQTGTDYNEQFL.

This clonotype has a count of ten or more. This chain connects TRBV5-6 to TRBJ1-6; D gene uncertain. Trimming removed 0 bases at V and 9 bases at J, with 7 bases between. The CDR3 totals 13 residues. Germline V gene lookup returns CDR1 SGHDT and CDR2 YYEEEE. Written as DNA, the CDR3 is TGTGCCAGCAGCTTGGAGTGGAGTTCACCCCTCCACTTT. Translation gives CASSLEWSSPLHF.

Note on this clonotype: The junction and the germline gene differ at one end; a read error may be behind it. J is TRBJ2-7 and V is TRBV20-1; D possibly matches TRBD1 or TRBD2 (5 bases each). The germline CDR1 and CDR2 sequences are DFQATT and SNEGSKA (reference sequence). The CDR3 runs 15 residues. CDR3 in DNA: TGCAGTGCTAGAGGTGGGCCAGGGACCACATACGAGCAGTGCTTC. Its protein product is CSARGGPGTTYEQCF.

The V gene is TRBV19, the J gene TRBJ2-5, with a possible D match to TRBD1 (5 bases). Germline V gene lookup returns CDR1 LNHDA and CDR2 SQIVND (reference sequence). CDR3 length: 13 amino acids. V lost 0 bases, J lost 5 bases, and 7 bases lay in between. This chain's CDR3 is CASSIDRAETQYF. As DNA, the CDR3 is TGTGCCAGTAGTATAGACAGGGCGGAGACCCAGTACTTC.

A remark on this clonotype: A much more abundant neighbour one base away suggests this may be a read error. This likely comes from a read error, as the CDR3 has no conserved phenylalanine or tryptophan at its end. J is TRBJ2-7 and V is TRBV20-1, with 7 bases aligning to TRBD1. The CDR3 contains 12 residues. Germline loops: CDR1 DFQATT, CDR2 SNEGSKA (reference sequence). V was pared by 7 bases and J by 5 bases, with 8 bases of the junction left unmatched. The CDR3 DNA reads as TGCAGTGGTACACAGGGGACCGACGAGCAGTACTCC. Translation: CSGTQGTDEQYS.

There are many counts of this clonotype. The rearrangement uses TRBV6-4 and TRBJ2-2; D tentatively reads TRBD1 or TRBD2 (5 bases each). Trimming removed 4 bases from V and 4 bases from J, with 10 bases in between. The germline V gene encodes CDR1 MRHNA and CDR2 SNTAGT. This CDR3 spans 14 amino acids. CDR3 region: CASSAKGTTGELFF. For the CDR3, the DNA is TGTGCCAGCAGTGCAAAGGGGACCACCGGGGAGCTGTTTTTT.

The table lists this clonotype with a count of one. The chain links TRBV5-8 to TRBJ1-5; D is possibly TRBD1 (6 bases). The CDR3 spans 13 residues. Trimming removed 6 bases at V and 7 bases at J, with 14 bases between. The germline CDR1 and CDR2 sequences are SGHTS and YDEGEE. In nucleotides, the CDR3 is TGTGCCAGCATCGCTACAGGGTCCCAGCCCCAGCATTTT. Translating it yields CASIATGSQPQHF.

This clonotype was seen once. This sequence joins TRBV29-1 and TRBJ1-1; a possible D gene is TRBD1 (6 bases). V was pared by 7 bases and J by 2 bases, with 17 bases between. The CDR3 runs 14 residues. Germline CDR1 and CDR2: SQVTM and ANQGSEA. This chain's CDR3 is CSDLIGGANTEAFF. CDR3 DNA: TGCAGCGACCTAATTGGGGGGGCAAACACTGAAGCTTTCTTT.